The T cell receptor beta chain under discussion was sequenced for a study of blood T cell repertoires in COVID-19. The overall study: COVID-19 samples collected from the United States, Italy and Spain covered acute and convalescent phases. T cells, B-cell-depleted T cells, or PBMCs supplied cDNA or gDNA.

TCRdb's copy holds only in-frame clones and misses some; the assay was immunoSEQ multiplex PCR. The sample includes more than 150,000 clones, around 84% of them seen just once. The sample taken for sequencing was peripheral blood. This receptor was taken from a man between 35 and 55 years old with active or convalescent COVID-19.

CDR3 loop: CASSSSGLDGTQYF. The CDR3 region has the DNA TGTGCCAGCAGTTCCTCCGGACTGGACGGTACGCAGTATTTT. The V call is TRBV27, the J call TRBJ2-3; tentative D call: TRBD2 (5 bases). Germline V gene lookup returns CDR1 MNHEY and CDR2 SMNVEV (reference sequence). Trimming took off 4 bases at V and 8 bases at J, with 16 bases between the two ends. The CDR3 is 14 amino acids.